A single sample gave rise to the 8 T cell receptor beta chains below, sequenced in a study of OX40 agonist ivuxolimab in advanced cancers. Sequencing used immunoSEQ multiplex PCR; TCRdb keeps in-frame clones, though not all of them. This sample has 39,000 or so clones; about 93% occur once, and the top ten carry roughly a fifth. The sample in question was CD4+ or CD8+ T cells sorted from blood, obtained in a trial of the OX40 agonist ivuxolimab. These receptors originate from an adult with an advanced solid tumor such as melanoma, head and neck, liver or kidney cancer.

The rearrangement joins TRBV7-2 to TRBJ1-5; 7 bases line up with TRBD1. V was pared by 0 bases and J by 0 bases, with 14 bases of the junction left unmatched. CDR1 and CDR2 (germline): SGHTA, FQGNSA. This CDR3 comprises 20 residues. The CDR3 DNA reads as TGTGCCAGCAGCTTAGCGGGGTCAGGGGGAAGACTTTATAGCAATCAGCCCCAGCATTTT. It encodes CASSLAGSGGRLYSNQPQHF.

Note on this clone: In the same sample, other DNA sequences code for this CDR3. This chain connects TRBV5-1 to TRBJ1-2; D possibly corresponds to TRBD1 (5 bases). V was shortened by 4 bases and J by 1 base, with 11 bases between the two germline ends. The CDR3 is 14 residues long. Per the germline V gene, CDR1 is SGHRS and CDR2 is YFSETQ. The CDR3 region is CASSLDTGNYGYTF. The CDR3 nucleotides are TGCGCCAGCAGCCTGGACACCGGTAACTATGGCTACACCTTC.

This clone is a singleton in its sample. The genes are TRBV19 and TRBJ1-1, with 8 bases identical to TRBD1. This CDR3 has 15 amino acids. Germline loops: CDR1 LNHDA, CDR2 SQIVND (reference sequence). Trimming cost V 5 bases and J 4 bases; bases outside gene matches: 9. The CDR3 protein is CASSYQGAGGTEAFF. In DNA, the CDR3 is TGTGCCAGTAGTTATCAGGGGGCGGGGGGCACTGAAGCTTTCTTT.

The chain links TRBV13 to TRBJ1-4; D remains unclear. V was trimmed by 3 bases and J by 7 bases, leaving 3 bases between them. The CDR3 loop spans 11 amino acids. Germline CDR1 is PRHDT and CDR2 is FYEKMQ (reference sequence). CDR3 sequence (DNA): TGTGCCAGCAGCTTCGGTGAAAAACTGTTTTTT. Residues: CASSFGEKLFF.

The rearrangement uses TRBV9 and TRBJ2-3; TRBD2 matches 11 bases. The J segment lost 3 bases and the V segment lost 4 bases, leaving 10 bases of the junction unmatched. Per the germline V gene, CDR1 is SGDLS and CDR2 is YYNGEE. This CDR3 contains 17 residues. The CDR3 sequence is CASSLSSGRVGTDTQYF. CDR3 in DNA: TGTGCCAGCAGCCTCAGTAGCGGGAGGGTAGGAACAGATACGCAGTATTTT.

The chain is built from TRBV29-1 and TRBJ2-1; tentative D call: TRBD2 (6 bases). Trimming took 2 bases from V and 7 from J, leaving 12 bases between them. The CDR3 length is 13 residues. The germline CDR1 and CDR2 sequences are SQVTM and ANQGSEA. The CDR3 DNA is TGCAGCGTTGAACTGAGGGAGGTTAATGAGCAGTTCTTC. Translated, it gives CSVELREVNEQFF.

J is TRBJ2-2 and V is TRBV6-5; TRBD1 might be the D (6 bases). This CDR3 comprises 16 residues. Germline V CDR1 and CDR2: MNHEY, SVGAGI. Trimming stripped 3 bases from V and 1 base from J, with 12 bases between. This CDR3 is CASSYAPQGNTGELFF. DNA for the CDR3: TGTGCCAGCAGTTATGCCCCACAGGGGAACACCGGGGAGCTGTTTTTT.

The J gene is TRBJ2-1, the V gene TRBV28; D uncertain. CDR3 size: 12 residues. Germline V gene sequence: CDR1 MDHEN, CDR2 SYDVKM. Deletions cut 3 bases from V and 4 bases from J, with 4 bases between. The CDR3 region is CASSLSYNEQFF. CDR3 DNA: TGTGCCAGCAGTTTGAGTTACAATGAGCAGTTCTTC.